This TCR beta chain was identified in a study of T cells in tumors after PD-1 blockade. Points from the study as a whole: Clonal replacement was seen across treatment, not between pre-treatment samples. After therapy, most expanded exhausted CD8+ clones were absent pre-treatment, suggesting clonal replacement.

Input was roughly 600 ng to 6,004 ng of genomic DNA from tumor or blood. This clone was seen a handful of times. Its antigen is unknown. Data came from immunoSEQ multiplex PCR; TCRdb stores just in-frame clones and leaves some out. The sample lists some 10,000 clones, around 63% occurring once. The sequenced sample was tumor tissue, obtained after anti-PD-1 treatment. The TCR was taken from a human donor with basal cell carcinoma.

The CDR3 region is CASSQTGAETQYF. The CDR3 DNA reads TGTGCCAGCAGTCAGACAGGGGCAGAGACCCAGTACTTC. The chain joins TRBV9 to TRBJ2-5, with 8 nucleotides matching TRBD1. The CDR3 loop spans 13 amino acids. Germline V gene sequence: CDR1 SGDLS, CDR2 YYNGEE. V shed 5 bases, J shed 4 bases, and the junction held 4 bases outside the gene matches.